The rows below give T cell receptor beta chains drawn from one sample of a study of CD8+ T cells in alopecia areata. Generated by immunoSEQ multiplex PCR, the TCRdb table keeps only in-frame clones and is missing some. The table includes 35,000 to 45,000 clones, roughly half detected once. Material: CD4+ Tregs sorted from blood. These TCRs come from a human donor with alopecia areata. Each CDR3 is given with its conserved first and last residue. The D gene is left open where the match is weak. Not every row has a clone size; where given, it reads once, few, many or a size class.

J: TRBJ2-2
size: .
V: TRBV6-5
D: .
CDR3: CASLGRLGGELFF
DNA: TGTGCCAGCTTAGGCAGGCTCGGCGGGGAGCTGTTTTTT

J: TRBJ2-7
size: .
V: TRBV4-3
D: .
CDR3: CASSLGLNSYEQYF
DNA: TGCGCCAGCAGCCTGGGACTGAATTCCTACGAGCAGTACTTC

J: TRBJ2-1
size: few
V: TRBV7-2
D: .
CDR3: CASSSWATNEQFF
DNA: TGTGCCAGCAGCTCATGGGCTACCAATGAGCAGTTCTTC

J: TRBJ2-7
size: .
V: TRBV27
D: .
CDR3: CASSQQGGEQYF
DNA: TGTGCCAGCAGTCAGCAGGGAGGCGAGCAGTACTTC

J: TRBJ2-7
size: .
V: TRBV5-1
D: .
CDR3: CASRLALVLSYEQYF
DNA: TGCGCCAGCAGACTCGCCCTGGTTTTGTCCTACGAGCAGTACTTC

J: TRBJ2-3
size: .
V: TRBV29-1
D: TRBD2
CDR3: CSVEARGVGTDTQYF
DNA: TGCAGCGTTGAGGCCCGGGGGGTAGGGACAGATACGCAGTATTTT

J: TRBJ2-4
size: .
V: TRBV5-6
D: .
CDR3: CASSLGGSMAKNIQYF
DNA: TGTGCCAGCAGCTTGGGGGGGAGCATGGCCAAAAACATTCAGTACTTC

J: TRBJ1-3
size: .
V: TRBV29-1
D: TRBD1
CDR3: CSVESTGTFSGNTIYF
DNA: TGCAGCGTTGAATCGACAGGGACATTCTCTGGAAACACCATATATTTT

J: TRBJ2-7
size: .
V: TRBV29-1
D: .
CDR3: CSVVKEGSYEQYF
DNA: TGCAGCGTCGTCAAGGAGGGATCCTACGAGCAGTACTTC

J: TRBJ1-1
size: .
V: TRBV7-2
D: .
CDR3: CASSLGREMGAFF
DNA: TGTGCCAGCAGCTTAGGTCGGGAAATGGGAGCTTTCTTT

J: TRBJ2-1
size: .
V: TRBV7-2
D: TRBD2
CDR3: CASSQPGGNEQFF
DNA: TGTGCCAGCAGCCAACCGGGGGGTAATGAGCAGTTCTTC

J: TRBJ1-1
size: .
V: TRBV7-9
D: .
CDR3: CASSLEQGRIF
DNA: TGTGCCAGCAGCTTAGAGCAGGGGCGAATCTTT

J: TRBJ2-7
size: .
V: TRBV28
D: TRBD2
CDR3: CASSFTPGGRASYEQYF
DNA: TGTGCCAGCAGTTTTACTCCTGGCGGGAGGGCGAGCTACGAGCAGTACTTC

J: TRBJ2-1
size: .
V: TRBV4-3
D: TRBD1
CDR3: CASSQWGQGVNEQFF
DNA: TGCGCCAGCAGCCAATGGGGACAGGGTGTGAATGAGCAGTTCTTC

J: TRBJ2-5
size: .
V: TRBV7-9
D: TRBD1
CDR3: CASSLGQLGKETQYF
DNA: TGTGCCAGCAGCTTGGGACAGTTGGGTAAAGAGACCCAGTACTTC

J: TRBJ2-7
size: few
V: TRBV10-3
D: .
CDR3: CAISPEGAYEQYF
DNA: TGTGCCATCAGTCCTGAAGGGGCTTACGAGCAGTACTTC

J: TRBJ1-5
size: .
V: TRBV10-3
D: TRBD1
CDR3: CAISESTRTGNQPQHF
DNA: TGTGCCATCAGTGAGTCGACTAGGACAGGGAATCAGCCCCAGCATTTT

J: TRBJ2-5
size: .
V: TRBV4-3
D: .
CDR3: CASSQGPGTWGETQYF
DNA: TGCGCCAGCAGCCAAGGGCCAGGAACTTGGGGGGAGACCCAGTACTTC

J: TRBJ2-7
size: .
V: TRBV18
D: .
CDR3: CASSLERGLSYEQYF
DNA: TGTGCCAGCTCACTCGAACGGGGTCTCTCCTACGAGCAGTACTTC

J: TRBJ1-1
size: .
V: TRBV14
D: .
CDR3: CASSQGVKLIREAFF
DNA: TGTGCCAGCAGCCAAGGGGTCAAACTGATCAGGGAAGCTTTCTTT

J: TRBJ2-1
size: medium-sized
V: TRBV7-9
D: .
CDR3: CASSRNRVDEQFF
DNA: TGTGCCAGCAGCAGAAACAGGGTTGATGAGCAGTTCTTC

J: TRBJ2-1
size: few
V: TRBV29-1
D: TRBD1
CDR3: CSVGTGIDNEQFF
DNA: TGCAGCGTTGGGACAGGGATCGACAATGAGCAGTTCTTC

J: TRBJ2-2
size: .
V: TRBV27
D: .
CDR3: CASNQDGPDTGELFF
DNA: TGTGCCAGCAACCAAGACGGACCGGACACCGGGGAGCTGTTTTTT

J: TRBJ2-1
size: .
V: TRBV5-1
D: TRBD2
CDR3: CASSYRTSGSSYNEQFF
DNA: TGCGCCAGCAGCTACCGGACTAGCGGATCCTCCTACAATGAGCAGTTCTTC

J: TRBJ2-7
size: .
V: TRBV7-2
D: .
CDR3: CASSLSYSYEQYF
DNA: TGTGCCAGCAGCTTAAGCTACTCCTACGAGCAGTACTTC

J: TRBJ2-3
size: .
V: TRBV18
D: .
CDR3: CASSSEADTQYF
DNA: TGTGCCAGCTCTTCCGAAGCAGATACGCAGTATTTT

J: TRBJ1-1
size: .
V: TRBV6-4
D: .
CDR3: CASSANRVSTEAFF
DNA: TGTGCCAGCAGTGCTAACAGGGTGTCCACTGAAGCTTTCTTT

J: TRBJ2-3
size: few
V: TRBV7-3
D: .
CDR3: CASSPFLGGGGDTQYF
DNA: TGTGCCAGCAGCCCCTTCTTGGGGGGTGGTGGAGATACGCAGTATTTT

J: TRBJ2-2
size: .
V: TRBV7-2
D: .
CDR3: CASKANTGELFF
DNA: TGTGCCAGCAAGGCGAACACCGGGGAGCTGTTTTTT

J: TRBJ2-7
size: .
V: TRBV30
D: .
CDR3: CAWSTSSLTQYF
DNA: TGTGCCTGGAGTACCTCAAGTCTAACGCAGTACTTC

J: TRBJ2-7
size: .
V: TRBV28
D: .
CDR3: CASSASRGRIQYF
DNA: TGTGCCAGCAGCGCGTCGAGGGGTCGGATCCAGTACTTC

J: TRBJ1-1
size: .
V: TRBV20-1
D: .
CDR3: CSARGNTEAFF
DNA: TGCAGTGCTAGAGGGAACACTGAAGCTTTCTTT

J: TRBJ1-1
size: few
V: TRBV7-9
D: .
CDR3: CASSQTVNTEAFF
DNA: TGTGCCAGCAGCCAGACAGTGAACACTGAAGCTTTCTTT

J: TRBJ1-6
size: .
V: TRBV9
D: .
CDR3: CASSVEPTNSPLHF
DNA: TGTGCCAGCAGCGTAGAACCGACTAATTCACCCCTCCACTTT

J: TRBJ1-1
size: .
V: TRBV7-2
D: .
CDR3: CASNLGREVGEAFF
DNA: TGTGCCAGCAACTTAGGCAGGGAGGTGGGTGAAGCTTTCTTT

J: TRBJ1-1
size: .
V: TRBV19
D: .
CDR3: CASSIDRDFREAFF
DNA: TGTGCCAGTAGTATAGATAGGGATTTTCGGGAAGCTTTCTTT

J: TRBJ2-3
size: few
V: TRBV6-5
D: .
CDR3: CASSYGISGTQYF
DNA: TGTGCCAGCAGTTATGGGATATCGGGTACGCAGTATTTT

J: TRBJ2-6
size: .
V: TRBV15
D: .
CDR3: CATSRGTYSGANVLTF
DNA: TGTGCCACCAGCAGAGGAACGTACTCTGGGGCCAACGTCCTGACTTTC

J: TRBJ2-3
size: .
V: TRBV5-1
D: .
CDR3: CASSGPTDTQYF
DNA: TGCGCCAGCAGCGGGCCCACAGATACGCAGTATTTT

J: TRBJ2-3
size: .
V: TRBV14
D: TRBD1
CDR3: CASSRRQGALTDTQYF
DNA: TGTGCCAGCAGCCGACGACAGGGGGCTCTTACAGATACGCAGTATTTT

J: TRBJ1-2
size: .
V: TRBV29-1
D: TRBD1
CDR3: CSVVGQGQNYGYTF
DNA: TGCAGCGTTGTCGGACAGGGCCAAAACTATGGCTACACCTTC

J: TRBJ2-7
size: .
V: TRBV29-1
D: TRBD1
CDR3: CSAFRDRVYF
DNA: TGCAGCGCCTTCCGGGACAGGGTGTACTTC

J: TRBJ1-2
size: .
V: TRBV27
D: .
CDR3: CASRPQGLILKGYTF
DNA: TGTGCCAGCAGACCCCAGGGACTTATCTTAAAGGGCTACACCTTC

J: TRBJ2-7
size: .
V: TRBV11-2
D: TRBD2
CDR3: CASSLRLAGTYEQYF
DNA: TGTGCCAGCAGCTTAAGACTAGCGGGAACCTACGAGCAGTACTTC

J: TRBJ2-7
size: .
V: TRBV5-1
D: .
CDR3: CASSFGGGLYEQYF
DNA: TGCGCCAGCAGCTTCGGTGGAGGCCTCTACGAGCAGTACTTC

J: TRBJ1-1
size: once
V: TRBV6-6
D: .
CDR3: CASSLNGAGAFF
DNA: TGTGCCAGCAGTTTAAATGGGGCCGGGGCTTTCTTT

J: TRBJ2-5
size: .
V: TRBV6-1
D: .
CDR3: CASNKLRQETQYF
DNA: TGTGCCAGCAATAAACTACGTCAAGAGACCCAGTACTTC

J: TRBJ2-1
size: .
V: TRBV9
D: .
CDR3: CASSVGYASYNEQFF
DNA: TGTGCCAGCAGCGTGGGTTACGCGTCCTACAATGAGCAGTTCTTC

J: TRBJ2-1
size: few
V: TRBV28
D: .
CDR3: CASSFRGLLYNEQFF
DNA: TGTGCCAGCAGTTTTCGAGGACTCTTATACAATGAGCAGTTCTTC